This T cell receptor beta chain was captured in a study of blood T cells in healthy people across ages. Whole-study context: The template switching approach captured approximately one barcoded beta molecule for every two T cells.

Using a J-beta primer mix together with a sample-barcoded 5' primer, a second PCR was run for about 6 to 11 cycles. TCRdb analysed the 5' RACE reads with MiXCR anew, one entry per CDR3 protein. The data show some 1,500,000 distinct CDR3 sequences, roughly 43% seen once. V lost 2 bases and J 11 bases, leaving 15 bases between the germline ends. The CDR3 consists of 14 residues. This chain uses TRBV12-3 or TRBV12-4 with TRBJ1-4, with D perhaps matching TRBD1 (5 bases). This receptor was taken from a young woman in good health. Sequenced material: blood. The CDR3 is CASSLWQGGGKLFF. DNA for the CDR3: TGTGCCAGCAGTTTATGGCAGGGCGGGGGTAAACTGTTTTTT.